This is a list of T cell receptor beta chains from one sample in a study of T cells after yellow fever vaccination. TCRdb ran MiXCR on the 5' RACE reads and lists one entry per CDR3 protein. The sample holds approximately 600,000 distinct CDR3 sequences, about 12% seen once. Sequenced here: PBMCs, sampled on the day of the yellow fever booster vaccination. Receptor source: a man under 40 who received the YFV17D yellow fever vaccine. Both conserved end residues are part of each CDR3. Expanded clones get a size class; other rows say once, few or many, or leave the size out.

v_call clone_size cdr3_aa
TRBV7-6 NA CASSFRGGVNEQFF
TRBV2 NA CASQKGVGTVQETQYF
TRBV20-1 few CSASNVFSYNEQFF
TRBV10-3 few CATYWPGGAGEGDTQYF
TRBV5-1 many CASSLEGSLGYNEQFF
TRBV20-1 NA CSANIAGVNTGELFF
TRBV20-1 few CSARVGLSNQPQHF
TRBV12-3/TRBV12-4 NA CASSSHGAYEQYF
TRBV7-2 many CASSSTGIYEQYF
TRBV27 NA CASSLYTDRVEAFF
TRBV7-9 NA CASSKNQGGAQHF
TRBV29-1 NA CSVETAGSYEQYF
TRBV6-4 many CASSDGRSSYNEQFF
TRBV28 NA CASSLVGWTGANYGYTF
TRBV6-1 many CASSRTSGSGNEQFF
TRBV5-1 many CASSTQGPGYTF
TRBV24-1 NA CATSDPGRGYEQYF
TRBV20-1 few CSASQEGWGEKLFF
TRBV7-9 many CASSSTADTQYF
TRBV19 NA CASRTGLLTEAFF
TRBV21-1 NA CASSKAGQGNYGYTF
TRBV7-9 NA CASSTGIANTGELFF
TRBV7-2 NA CASRQTGGSYEQYF
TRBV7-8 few CASTLGSQETQYF
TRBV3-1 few CASSDSPSGSSYEQYF
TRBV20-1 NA CSARVSGGFETQYF
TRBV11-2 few CASNLFPTGSQETQYF